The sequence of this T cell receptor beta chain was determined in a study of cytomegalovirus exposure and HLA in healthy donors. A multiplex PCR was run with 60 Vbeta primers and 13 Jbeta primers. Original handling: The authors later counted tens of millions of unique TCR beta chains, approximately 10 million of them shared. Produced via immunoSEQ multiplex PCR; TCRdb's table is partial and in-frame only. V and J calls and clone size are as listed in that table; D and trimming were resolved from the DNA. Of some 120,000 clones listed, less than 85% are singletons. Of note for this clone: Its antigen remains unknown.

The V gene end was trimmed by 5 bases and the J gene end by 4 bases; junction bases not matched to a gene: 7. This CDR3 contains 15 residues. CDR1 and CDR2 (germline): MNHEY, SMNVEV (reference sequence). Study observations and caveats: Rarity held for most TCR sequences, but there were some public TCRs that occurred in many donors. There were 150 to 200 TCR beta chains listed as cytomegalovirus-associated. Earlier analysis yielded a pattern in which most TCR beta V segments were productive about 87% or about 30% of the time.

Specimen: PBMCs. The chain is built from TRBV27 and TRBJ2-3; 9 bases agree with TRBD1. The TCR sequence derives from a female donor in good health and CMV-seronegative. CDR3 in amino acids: CASSTLTGGSDTQYF. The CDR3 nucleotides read TGTGCCAGCAGTACGCTAACAGGGGGCTCAGATACGCAGTATTTT.